A selection of T cell receptor beta chains follows, all from one sample in a study of blood T cell repertoires in COVID-19. This table comes from immunoSEQ multiplex PCR, and its TCRdb copy is limited to in-frame clones, with some not included. Of about 120,000 clones listed, 70% to 80% are singletons. Sequencing was done on a sample of peripheral blood. The source is a woman older than 75 with acute or convalescent COVID-19. CDR3s include the opening cysteine and the closing phenylalanine or tryptophan. Fields, in order: V gene, J gene, clone size, D gene, CDR3 protein, CDR3 DNA. A D gene is named only where the DNA matches it firmly. Clone size appears in some rows only: once, few, many, or a class for an expanded clone.

TRBV5-1	TRBJ1-2	.	.	CASSTDSSSNYGYTF	TGCGCCAGCAGCACAGACAGTTCATCTAACTATGGCTACACCTTC
TRBV27	TRBJ2-1	few	TRBD2	CASSLGLATYNEQFF	TGTGCCAGCAGTTTGGGACTAGCTACCTACAATGAGCAGTTCTTC
TRBV15	TRBJ1-6	few	.	CATRTGFENSPLHF	TGTGCCACCCGTACAGGGTTTGAGAATTCACCCCTCCACTTT
TRBV28	TRBJ1-1	.	.	CASSVKGQLNTEAFF	TGTGCCAGCAGCGTCAAAGGACAGCTCAACACTGAAGCTTTCTTT
TRBV15	TRBJ2-1	.	TRBD1	CATSPWQGARNEQFF	TGTGCCACCAGCCCGTGGCAGGGGGCGAGGAATGAGCAGTTCTTC
TRBV29-1	TRBJ1-5	few	TRBD1	CSVLLQGGGQPQHF	TGCAGCGTTTTGTTACAGGGGGGAGGTCAGCCCCAGCATTTT
TRBV6-2/TRBV6-3	TRBJ1-5	.	.	CASSDIRTGGHRANQPQHF	TGTGCCAGCAGTGACATCAGGACGGGGGGGCACCGTGCCAATCAGCCCCAGCATTTT
TRBV18	TRBJ1-4	.	.	CASSGGGRGTNEKLFF	TGTGCCAGCTCCGGGGGGGGCCGAGGAACTAATGAAAAACTGTTTTTT
TRBV19	TRBJ1-5	.	TRBD1	CASSDREGSNQPQHF	TGTGCCAGTTCCGACAGGGAAGGGAGCAATCAGCCCCAGCATTTT
TRBV4-2	TRBJ1-1	few	.	CASSQDLRQAEGNTEAFF	TGTGCCAGCAGCCAAGATCTACGGCAGGCTGAGGGGAACACTGAAGCTTTCTTT